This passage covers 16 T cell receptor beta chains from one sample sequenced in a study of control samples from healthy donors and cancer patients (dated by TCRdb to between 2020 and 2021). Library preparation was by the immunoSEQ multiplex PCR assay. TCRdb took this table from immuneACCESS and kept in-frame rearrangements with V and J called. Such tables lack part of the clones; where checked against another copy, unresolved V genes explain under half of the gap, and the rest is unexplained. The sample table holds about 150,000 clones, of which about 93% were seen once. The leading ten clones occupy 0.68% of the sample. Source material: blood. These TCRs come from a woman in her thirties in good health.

CDR3 sequence (DNA): TGTGCCAGCAGCCAAAGGGGGGAACTTACTGAAAAACTGTTTTTT. Protein: CASSQRGELTEKLFF. V usage is TRBV3-1 (or the pseudogene TRBV3-2) and J usage is TRBJ1-4, with a possible D match to TRBD1 (6 bases). This CDR3 spans 15 amino acids. Germline CDR1 LGHDT, CDR2 YNNKEL (reference sequence). V shed 2 bases and J shed 7 bases, with 14 bases lying between them.

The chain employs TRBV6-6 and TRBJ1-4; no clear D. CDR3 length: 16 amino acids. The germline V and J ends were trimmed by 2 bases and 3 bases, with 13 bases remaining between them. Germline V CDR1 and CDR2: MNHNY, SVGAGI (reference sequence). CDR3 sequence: CASSYGLPAPNEKLFF. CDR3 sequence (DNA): TGTGCCAGCAGTTACGGTCTGCCTGCCCCTAATGAAAAACTGTTTTTT.

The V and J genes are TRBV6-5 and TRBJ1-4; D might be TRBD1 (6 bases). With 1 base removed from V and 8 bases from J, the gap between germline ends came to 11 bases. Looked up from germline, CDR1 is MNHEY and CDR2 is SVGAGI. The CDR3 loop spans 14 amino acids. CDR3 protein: CASSYWSGGEKLFF. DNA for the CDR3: TGTGCCAGCAGTTACTGGTCGGGGGGCGAAAAACTGTTTTTT.

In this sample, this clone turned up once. The CDR3 DNA is TGTGCCAGCAGCTCCCGGGGAGGGCCCTCCTACGAGCAGTACTTC. Its protein product is CASSSRGGPSYEQYF. The rearrangement uses TRBV6-2 or TRBV6-3 and TRBJ2-7, with TRBD2 identical over 7 bases. There are 15 residues in the CDR3. Germline-derived CDR1 and CDR2 are MNHEY and SVGEGT. The junction had 8 bases not matched to a gene; V was cut back by 6 bases and J by 0 bases.

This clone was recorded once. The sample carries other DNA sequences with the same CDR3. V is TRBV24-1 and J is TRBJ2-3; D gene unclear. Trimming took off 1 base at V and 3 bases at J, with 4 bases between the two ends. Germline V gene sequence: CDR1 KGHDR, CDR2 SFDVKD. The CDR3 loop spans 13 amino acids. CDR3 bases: TGTGCCACCAGTGATTTTGGGACAGATACGCAGTATTTT. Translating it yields CATSDFGTDTQYF.

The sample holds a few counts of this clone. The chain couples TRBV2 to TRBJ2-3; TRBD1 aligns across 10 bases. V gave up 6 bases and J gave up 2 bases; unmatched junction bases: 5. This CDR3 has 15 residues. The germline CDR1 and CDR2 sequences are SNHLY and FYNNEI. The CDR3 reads CASSAGTGATDTQYF. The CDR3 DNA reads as TGTGCCAGCAGCGCCGGGACAGGGGCCACAGATACGCAGTATTTT.

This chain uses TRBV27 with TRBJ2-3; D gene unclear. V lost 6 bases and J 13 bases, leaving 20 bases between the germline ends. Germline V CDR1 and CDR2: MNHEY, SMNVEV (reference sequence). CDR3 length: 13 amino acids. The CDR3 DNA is TGTGCCAGCAGCTCAATCGGATCTGGTGGAAAGTATTTT. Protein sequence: CASSSIGSGGKYF.

CDR3 bases: TGTGCCAGCTCACCACGAGTACTCGAGGAGGAGCAGTACTTC. It yields the protein CASSPRVLEEEQYF. This chain links TRBV18 with TRBJ2-7, with no clear D. This CDR3 has 14 residues. Trimming took off 1 base at V and 7 bases at J, with 14 bases between the two ends. The germline CDR1 and CDR2 sequences are KGHSH and LQKENI.

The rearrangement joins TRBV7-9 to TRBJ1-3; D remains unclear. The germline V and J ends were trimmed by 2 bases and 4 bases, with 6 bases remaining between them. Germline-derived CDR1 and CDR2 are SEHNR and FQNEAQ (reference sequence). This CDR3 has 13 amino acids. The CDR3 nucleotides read TGTGCCAGCAGCTTATTACAGGGAAACACCATATATTTT. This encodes CASSLLQGNTIYF.

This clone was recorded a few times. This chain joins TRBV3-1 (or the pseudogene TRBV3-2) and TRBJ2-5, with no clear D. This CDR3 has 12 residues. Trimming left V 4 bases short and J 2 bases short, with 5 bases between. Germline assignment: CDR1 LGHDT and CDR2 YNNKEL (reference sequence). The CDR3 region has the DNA TGTGCCAGCAGCCTCGGACAAGAGACCCAGTACTTC. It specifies CASSLGQETQYF.

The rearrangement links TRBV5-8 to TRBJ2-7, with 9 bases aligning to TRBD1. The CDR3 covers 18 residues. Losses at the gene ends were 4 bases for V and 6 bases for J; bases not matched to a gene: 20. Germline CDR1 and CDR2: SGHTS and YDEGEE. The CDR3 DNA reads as TGTGCCAGCAGCCATCCGCCTTTTCGCCGGGACAGGGAAGGCGAGCAGTACTTC. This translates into CASSHPPFRRDREGEQYF.

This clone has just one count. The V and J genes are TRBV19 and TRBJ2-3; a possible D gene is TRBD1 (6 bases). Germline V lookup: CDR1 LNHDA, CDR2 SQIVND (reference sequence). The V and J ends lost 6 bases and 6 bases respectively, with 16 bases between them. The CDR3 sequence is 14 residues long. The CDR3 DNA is TGTGCCAGTAGCGACTATCGAAGGGGGGATACGCAGTATTTT. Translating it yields CASSDYRRGDTQYF.

CDR3 sequence reads: CASSLRGLGDTQYF. The CDR3 bases are TGTGCCAGCAGTTTACGGGGGCTGGGAGATACGCAGTATTTT. The rearrangement links TRBV27 to TRBJ2-3; TRBD1 or TRBD2 may be the D gene (6 bases each). The CDR3 has 14 amino acids. CDR1 is MNHEY, CDR2 SMNVEV, per germline (reference sequence). V lost 2 bases to trimming and J lost 5 bases, with 11 bases between them.

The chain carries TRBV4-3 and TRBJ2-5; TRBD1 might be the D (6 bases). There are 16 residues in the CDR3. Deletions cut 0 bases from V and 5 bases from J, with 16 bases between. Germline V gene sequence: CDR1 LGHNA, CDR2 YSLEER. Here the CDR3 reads CASSQDGAGAGETQYF. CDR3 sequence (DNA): TGCGCCAGCAGCCAAGATGGAGCAGGGGCCGGGGAGACCCAGTACTTC.

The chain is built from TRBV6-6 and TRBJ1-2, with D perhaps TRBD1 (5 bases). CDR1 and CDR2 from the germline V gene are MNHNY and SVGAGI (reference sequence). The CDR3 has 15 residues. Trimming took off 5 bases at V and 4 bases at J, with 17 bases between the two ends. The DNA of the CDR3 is TGTGCCAGCAGTCAGGTTGGGACGGTCTCCTATGGCTACACCTTC. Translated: CASSQVGTVSYGYTF.

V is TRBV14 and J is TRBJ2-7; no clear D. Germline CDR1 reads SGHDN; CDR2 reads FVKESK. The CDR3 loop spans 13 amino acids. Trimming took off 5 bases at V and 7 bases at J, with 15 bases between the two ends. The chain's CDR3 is CASSFVKPGEQYF. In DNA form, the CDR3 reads TGTGCCAGCAGCTTCGTCAAACCCGGGGAGCAGTACTTC.